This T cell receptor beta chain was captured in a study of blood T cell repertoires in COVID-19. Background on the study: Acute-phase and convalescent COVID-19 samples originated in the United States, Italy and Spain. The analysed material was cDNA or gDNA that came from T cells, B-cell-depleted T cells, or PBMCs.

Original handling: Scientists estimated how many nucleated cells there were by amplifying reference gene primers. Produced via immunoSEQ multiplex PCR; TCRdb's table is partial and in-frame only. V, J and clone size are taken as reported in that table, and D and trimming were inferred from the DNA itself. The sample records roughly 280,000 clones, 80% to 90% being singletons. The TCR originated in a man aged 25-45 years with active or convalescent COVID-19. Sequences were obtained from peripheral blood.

Written as DNA, the CDR3 is TGTGCCAGCAGCCAAGAGTGGCAGGCTTTCTACGAGCAGTACTTC. Translated: CASSQEWQAFYEQYF. The chain couples TRBV14 to TRBJ2-7; D gene uncertain. The CDR3 is 15 residues long. The germline gives CDR1 SGHDN, CDR2 FVKESK. Deletions cut 0 bases from V and 3 bases from J, with 12 bases between. Variable domain in full (rest from reference TRBV14 and TRBJ2-7): EAGVTQFPSHSVIEKGQTVTLRCDPISGHDNLYWYRRVMGKEIKFLLHFVKESKQDESGMPNNRFLAERTGGTYSTLKVQPAELEDSGVYFCASSQEWQAFYEQYFGPGTRLTVT.